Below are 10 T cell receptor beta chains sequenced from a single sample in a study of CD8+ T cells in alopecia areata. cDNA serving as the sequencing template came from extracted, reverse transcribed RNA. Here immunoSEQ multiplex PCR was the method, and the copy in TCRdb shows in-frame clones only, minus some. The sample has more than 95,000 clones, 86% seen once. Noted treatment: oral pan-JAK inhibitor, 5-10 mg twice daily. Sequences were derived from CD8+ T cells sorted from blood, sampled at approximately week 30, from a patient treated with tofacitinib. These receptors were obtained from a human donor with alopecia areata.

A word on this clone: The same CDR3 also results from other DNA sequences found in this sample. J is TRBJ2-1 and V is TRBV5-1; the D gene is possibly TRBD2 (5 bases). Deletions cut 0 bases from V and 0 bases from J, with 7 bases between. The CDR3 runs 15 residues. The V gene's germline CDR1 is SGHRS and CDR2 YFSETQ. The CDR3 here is CASSLAGSSYNEQFF. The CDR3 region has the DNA TGCGCCAGCAGCTTGGCGGGAAGCTCCTACAATGAGCAGTTCTTC.

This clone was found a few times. As DNA, the CDR3 is TGTGCCAGCAGCTCTGTCCGGCAGACCTACGAGCAGTACTTC. This sequence encodes CASSSVRQTYEQYF. V gene TRBV7-9 combines with J gene TRBJ2-7; D gene unclear. V shed 4 bases and J shed 2 bases, with 12 bases lying between them. The CDR3 is made up of 14 amino acids. Germline assignment: CDR1 SEHNR and CDR2 FQNEAQ (reference sequence). The full variable domain, with the rest looked up from reference TRBV7-9 and TRBJ2-7, is DTGVSQNPRHKITKRGQNVTFRCDPISEHNRLYWYRQTLGQGPEFLTYFQNEAQLEKSRLLSDRFSAERPKGSFSTLEIQRTEQGDSAMYLCASSSVRQTYEQYFGPGTRLTVT.

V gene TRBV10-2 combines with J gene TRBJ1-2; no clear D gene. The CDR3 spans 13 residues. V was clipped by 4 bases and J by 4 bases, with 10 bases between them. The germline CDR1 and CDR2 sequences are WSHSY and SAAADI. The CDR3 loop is CASSVGRFYGYTF. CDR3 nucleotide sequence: TGCGCCAGCAGTGTCGGACGGTTCTATGGCTACACCTTC.

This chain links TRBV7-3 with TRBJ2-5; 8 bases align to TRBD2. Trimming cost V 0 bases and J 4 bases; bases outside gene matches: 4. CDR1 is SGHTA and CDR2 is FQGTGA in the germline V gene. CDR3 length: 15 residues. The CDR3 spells CASSLTDSGIETQYF. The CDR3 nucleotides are TGTGCCAGCAGCTTAACGGATAGCGGGATAGAGACCCAGTACTTC.

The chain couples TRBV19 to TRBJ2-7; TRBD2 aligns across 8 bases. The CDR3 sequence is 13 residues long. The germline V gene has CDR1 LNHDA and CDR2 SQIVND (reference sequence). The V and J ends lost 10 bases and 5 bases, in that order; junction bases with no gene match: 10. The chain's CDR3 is CATHGGGLHEQYF. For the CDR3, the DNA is TGTGCCACCCACGGCGGGGGGCTGCACGAGCAGTACTTC. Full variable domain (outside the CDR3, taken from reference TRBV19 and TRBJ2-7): DGGITQSPKYLFRKEGQNVTLSCEQNLNHDAMYWYRQDPGQGLRLIYYSQIVNDFQKGDIAEGYSVSREKKESFPLTVTSAQKNPTAFYLCATHGGGLHEQYFGPGTRLTVT.

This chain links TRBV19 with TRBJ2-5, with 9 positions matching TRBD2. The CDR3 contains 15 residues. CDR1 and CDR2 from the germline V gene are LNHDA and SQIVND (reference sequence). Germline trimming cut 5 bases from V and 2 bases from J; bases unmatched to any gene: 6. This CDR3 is CASSSTSGTQETQYF. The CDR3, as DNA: TGTGCCAGTAGTTCGACTAGCGGAACTCAAGAGACCCAGTACTTC.

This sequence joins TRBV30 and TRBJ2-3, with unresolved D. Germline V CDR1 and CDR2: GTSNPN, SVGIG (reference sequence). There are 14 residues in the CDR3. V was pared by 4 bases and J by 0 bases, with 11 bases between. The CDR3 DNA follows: TGTGCCTGGACATTAGCCTCTAGCACAGATACGCAGTATTTT. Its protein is CAWTLASSTDTQYF.

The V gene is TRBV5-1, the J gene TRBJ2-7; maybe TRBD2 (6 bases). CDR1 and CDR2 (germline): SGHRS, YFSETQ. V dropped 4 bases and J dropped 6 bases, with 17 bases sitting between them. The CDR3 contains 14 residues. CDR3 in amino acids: CASSPGTGPGEQYF. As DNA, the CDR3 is TGCGCCAGCAGCCCTGGGACTGGCCCCGGCGAGCAGTACTTC.

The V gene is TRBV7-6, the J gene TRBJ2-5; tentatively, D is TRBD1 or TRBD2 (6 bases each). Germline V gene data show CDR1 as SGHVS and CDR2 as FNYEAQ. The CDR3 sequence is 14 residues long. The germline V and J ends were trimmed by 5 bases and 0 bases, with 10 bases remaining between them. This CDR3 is CASSLGGYQETQYF. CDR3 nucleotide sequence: TGTGCCAGCAGCCTAGGGGGGTACCAAGAGACCCAGTACTTC.

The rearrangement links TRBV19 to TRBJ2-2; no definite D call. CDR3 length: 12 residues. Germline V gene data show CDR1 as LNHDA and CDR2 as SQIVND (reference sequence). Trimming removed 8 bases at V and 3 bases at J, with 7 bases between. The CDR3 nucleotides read TGTGCCAGTGCCGAATACACCGGGGAGCTGTTTTTT. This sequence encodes CASAEYTGELFF.